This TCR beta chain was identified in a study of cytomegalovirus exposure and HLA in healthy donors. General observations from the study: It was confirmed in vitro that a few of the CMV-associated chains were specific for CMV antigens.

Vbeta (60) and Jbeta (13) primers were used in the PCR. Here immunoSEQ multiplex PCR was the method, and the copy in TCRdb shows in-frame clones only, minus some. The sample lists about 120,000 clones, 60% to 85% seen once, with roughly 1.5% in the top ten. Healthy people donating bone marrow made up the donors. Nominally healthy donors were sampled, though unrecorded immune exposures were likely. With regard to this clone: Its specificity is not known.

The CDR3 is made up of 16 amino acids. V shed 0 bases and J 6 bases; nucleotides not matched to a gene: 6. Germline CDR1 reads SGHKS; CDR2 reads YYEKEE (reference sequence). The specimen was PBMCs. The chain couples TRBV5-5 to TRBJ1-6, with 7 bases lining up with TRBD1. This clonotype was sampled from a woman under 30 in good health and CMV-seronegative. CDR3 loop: CASSLDEGATNSPLHF. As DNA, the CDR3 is TGTGCCAGCAGCTTGGATGAGGGGGCGACTAATTCACCCCTCCACTTT. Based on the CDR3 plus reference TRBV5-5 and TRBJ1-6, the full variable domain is DAGVTQSPTHLIKTRGQQVTLRCSPISGHKSVSWYQQVLGQGPQFIFQYYEKEERGRGNFPDRFSARQFPNYSSELNVNALLLGDSALYLCASSLDEGATNSPLHFGNGTRLTVT.